The 13 T cell receptor beta chains below all came from one sample that was sequenced in a study of monozygotic twins with inflammatory bowel disease. TCRdb re-called the 5' RACE reads and shows each CDR3 protein once, DNA omitted. The sample spans about 160,000 distinct CDR3 sequences; the ten largest clones claim about 2.4%. The sample taken for sequencing was blood. These receptors were taken from a human donor with ulcerative colitis or Crohn's disease, or a healthy co-twin of an affected twin (not recorded which).

The rearrangement uses TRBV7-3 and TRBJ2-3; the D call of TRBD2 rests on TCRdb alone, since no DNA is present to check it. The CDR3 is made up of 15 amino acids. Germline V gene lookup returns CDR1 SGHTA and CDR2 FQGTGA. CDR3 loop: CASSLRASSGDTQYF.

This chain connects TRBV18 to TRBJ1-2; lacking DNA, the TRBD1 call made by TCRdb goes unchecked. Germline V gene sequence: CDR1 KGHSH, CDR2 LQKENI. The CDR3 spans 15 residues. The CDR3 sequence: CASSRFDRVDYGYTF.

CDR3 amino acids: CASSGGNNEQFF. The chain recombines TRBV7-3 with TRBJ2-1; absent DNA, TCRdb's TRBD1 call cannot be checked. This CDR3 region has 12 residues. The germline CDR1 and CDR2 sequences are SGHTA and FQGTGA.

The rearrangement uses TRBV20-1 and TRBJ1-3; the TCRdb D gene call, TRBD1, has no DNA to confirm it. Germline CDR1 DFQATT, CDR2 SNEGSKA (reference sequence). This CDR3 contains 14 residues. The CDR3 here is CSAVDSLSGNTIYF.

J is TRBJ2-7 and V is TRBV29-1. The germline V gene encodes CDR1 SQVTM and CDR2 ANQGSEA. This CDR3 is 13 amino acids long. The CDR3 here is CSVEGVGTYEQYF.

The CDR3 sequence is CASSLEGDSTQYF. This chain uses TRBV5-1 with TRBJ2-5. Per the germline V gene, CDR1 is SGHRS and CDR2 is YFSETQ. The CDR3 extends over 13 amino acids.

The CDR3 protein is CASSMPGGVDTQYF. The rearrangement links TRBV5-1 to TRBJ2-3. The CDR3 runs to 14 residues. From germline, CDR1 is SGHRS and CDR2 YFSETQ.

The V gene is TRBV9, the J gene TRBJ2-3; TCRdb picks TRBD1, but there is no DNA to check that call. In germline, CDR1 is SGDLS, CDR2 YYNGEE. The CDR3 extends over 16 amino acids. CDR3 residues: CASSISPGTGGDTQYF.

This chain connects TRBV7-6 to TRBJ2-3; TCRdb's D call, TRBD1, is unchecked because there is no DNA. CDR1 is SGHVS and CDR2 is FNYEAQ in the germline V gene. The CDR3 spans 16 residues. The CDR3 loop is CASSSPQGVSTDTQYF.

This chain connects TRBV7-3 to TRBJ2-3; the TCRdb call, TRBD1, lacks DNA for checking. CDR1 and CDR2 (germline): SGHTA, FQGTGA. CDR3 size: 16 residues. CDR3 protein: CASSLGLWTGTDTQYF.

The genes are TRBV7-8 and TRBJ2-5. This CDR3 is 14 amino acids long. The V gene's germline CDR1 is SGHVS and CDR2 FQNEAQ. CDR3 region: CASSSTPTQETQYF.

V gene TRBV19 combines with J gene TRBJ2-1; without DNA, the TCRdb call of TRBD1 cannot be checked. The CDR3 runs to 14 residues. Per the germline V gene, CDR1 is LNHDA and CDR2 is SQIVND (reference sequence). The CDR3 spells CASLAGTGGNEQFF.

The CDR3 here is CASSPPDREWPDTQYF. V gene TRBV27 combines with J gene TRBJ2-3; TCRdb calls TRBD1, which cannot be checked without DNA. CDR3 length equals 16 residues. Germline assignment: CDR1 MNHEY and CDR2 SMNVEV (reference sequence).